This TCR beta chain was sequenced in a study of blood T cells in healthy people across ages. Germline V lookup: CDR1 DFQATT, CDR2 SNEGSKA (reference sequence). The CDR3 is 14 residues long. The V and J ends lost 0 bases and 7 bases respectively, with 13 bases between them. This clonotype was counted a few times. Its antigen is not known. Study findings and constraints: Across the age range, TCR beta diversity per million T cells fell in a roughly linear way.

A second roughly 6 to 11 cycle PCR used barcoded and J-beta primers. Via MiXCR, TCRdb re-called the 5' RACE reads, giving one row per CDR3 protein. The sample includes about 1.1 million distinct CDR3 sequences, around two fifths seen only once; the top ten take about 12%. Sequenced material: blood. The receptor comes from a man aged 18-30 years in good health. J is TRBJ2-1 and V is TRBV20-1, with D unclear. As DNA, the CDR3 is TGCAGTGCTAGAGATCTGGGCAGTTTAAATGAGCAGTTCTTC. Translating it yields CSARDLGSLNEQFF.